Shown below are 31 T cell receptor beta chains from a single sample sequenced in a study of cytomegalovirus exposure and HLA in healthy donors. PCR amplification relied on 60 Vbeta primers (plus 13 Jbeta primers). The table came from immunoSEQ multiplex PCR; TCRdb's copy has only in-frame clones and leaves some out. The table has about 110,000 clones, 82% seen once. The sample was PBMCs. The source is a man aged 45-60 years in good health and CMV-seronegative.

This chain connects TRBV7-3 to TRBJ2-3, with 7 bases fitting TRBD2. The V segment lost 5 bases and the J segment 5 bases; nucleotides outside the gene matches: 13. There are 16 residues in the CDR3. Germline V gene data show CDR1 as SGHTA and CDR2 as FQGTGA. CDR3 protein: CASSPHASGWGDTQYF. In DNA form, the CDR3 reads TGTGCCAGCAGCCCCCACGCTAGCGGATGGGGAGATACGCAGTATTTT.

This clone was seen only once. This chain links TRBV5-1 with TRBJ2-5, with 7 bases identical to TRBD2. V gave up 8 bases and J gave up 2 bases; unmatched junction bases: 6. Germline lookup yields CDR1 SGHRS and CDR2 YFSETQ. The CDR3 runs to 13 residues. The CDR3: CASRRGSQETQYF. The CDR3 nucleotides are TGCGCCAGTCGGCGGGGGTCACAAGAGACCCAGTACTTC.

The chain joins TRBV7-2 to TRBJ1-1; no reliable D call. Germline V CDR1 and CDR2: SGHTA, FQGNSA. Between the trimmed V and J ends, which lost 6 bases and 1 base, there was a span of 9 bases. This CDR3 comprises 13 residues. In nucleotides, the CDR3 is TGTGCCAGCAGGTATTCCGGGAACACTGAAGCTTTCTTT. It yields the protein CASRYSGNTEAFF.

The rearrangement uses TRBV6-6 and TRBJ2-5; 8 bases line up with TRBD2. Trimming removed 6 bases from V and 5 bases from J; junction bases left unmatched: 14. Germline V gene sequence: CDR1 MNHNY, CDR2 SVGAGI (reference sequence). The CDR3 has 16 residues. The chain's CDR3 is CASSPGVAGSFETQYF. Here the CDR3 DNA reads TGTGCCAGCAGCCCCGGAGTAGCGGGGTCGTTCGAGACCCAGTACTTC.

The chain is built from TRBV19 and TRBJ1-4; TRBD1 might be the D (6 bases). V was trimmed by 11 bases and J by 7 bases, leaving 17 bases between them. The CDR3 is made up of 13 amino acids. The germline gives CDR1 LNHDA, CDR2 SQIVND (reference sequence). The DNA for the CDR3 is TGTGCCGGTTACGATGGACAGACTGAAAAACTGTTTTTT. It specifies CAGYDGQTEKLFF. Complete variable domain (other parts from reference TRBV19 and TRBJ1-4): DGGITQSPKYLFRKEGQNVTLSCEQNLNHDAMYWYRQDPGQGLRLIYYSQIVNDFQKGDIAEGYSVSREKKESFPLTVTSAQKNPTAFYLCAGYDGQTEKLFFGSGTQLSVL.

This clone was recorded a few times. The V and J genes are TRBV5-8 and TRBJ1-3; tentative D call: TRBD1 (6 bases). V was shortened by 4 bases and J by 0 bases, with 11 bases between the two germline ends. The CDR3 is 15 amino acids. Germline V gene lookup returns CDR1 SGHTS and CDR2 YDEGEE. The CDR3 reads CASSQGHFSGNTIYF. CDR3 sequence (DNA): TGTGCCAGCAGCCAGGGACATTTCTCTGGAAACACCATATATTTT.

The chain has TRBV4-2 and TRBJ2-2; D perhaps matches TRBD1 (5 bases). The V end lost 1 base, the J end lost 6 bases, and 15 bases lay between the germline ends. The CDR3 is made up of 16 amino acids. Germline V gene data show CDR1 as LGHNA and CDR2 as YNFKEQ. The CDR3 bases are TGTGCCAGCAGCCAAGGGGGCCGCTTAGGCGCCGGGGAGCTGTTTTTT. Amino acids: CASSQGGRLGAGELFF.

This chain joins TRBV6-1 and TRBJ1-5; tentatively, D is TRBD1 (6 bases). This CDR3 is 13 amino acids long. Germline V gene lookup returns CDR1 MNHNS and CDR2 SASEGT. V was cut by 7 bases and J by 8 bases, with 15 bases left in between. CDR3 bases: TGTGCCAGCATCAGGGGTATAGGTGAGCCCCAGCATTTT. Translation gives CASIRGIGEPQHF.

The chain joins TRBV11-3 to TRBJ2-7, with 10 bases matching TRBD1. With V trimmed by 1 base and J by 4 bases, 4 bases remained unmatched. There are 15 residues in the CDR3. Germline-derived CDR1 and CDR2 are SGHNT and YENEEA. CDR3 residues: CASSLGAGQGYEQYF. CDR3 in DNA: TGTGCCAGCAGCTTAGGGGCGGGACAGGGGTACGAGCAGTACTTC.

This chain links TRBV29-1 with TRBJ1-4; tentative D call: TRBD1 (5 bases). V lost 7 bases and J lost 0, with 12 bases in between. The CDR3 consists of 14 residues. Germline V CDR1 and CDR2: SQVTM, ANQGSEA. The CDR3: CSAQQGTTNEKLFF. The CDR3 DNA sequence: TGCAGCGCTCAGCAGGGAACAACTAATGAAAAACTGTTTTTT.

The chain uses TRBV2 and TRBJ2-5; TRBD2 might be the D (6 bases). Trimming took 1 base from V and 5 from J, leaving 8 bases between them. CDR1 SNHLY and CDR2 FYNNEI come from the germline V gene. This CDR3 region has 13 residues. In DNA form, the CDR3 reads TGTGCCAGCAGTGAAGGGAGGGGTGAGACCCAGTACTTC. Translating it yields CASSEGRGETQYF.

This clone was seen just once. The chain combines TRBV7-2 with TRBJ2-7, with D tentatively TRBD1 (5 bases). Trimming cost V 1 base and J 9 bases, with 19 bases left between them. CDR1 SGHTA and CDR2 FQGNSA come from the germline V gene. The CDR3 has 15 residues. The CDR3 reads CASSLGAGLRLGQYF. The CDR3 DNA sequence: TGTGCCAGCAGCTTAGGGGCAGGGTTAAGGTTGGGGCAGTACTTC.

This chain joins TRBV7-2 and TRBJ2-3; no definite D call. V was cut by 5 bases and J by 0 bases, with 12 bases left in between. The CDR3 contains 15 residues. CDR1 SGHTA and CDR2 FQGNSA come from the germline V gene. The CDR3 region is CASSPPLFSTDTQYF. DNA for the CDR3: TGTGCCAGCAGCCCTCCGTTATTTAGCACAGATACGCAGTATTTT.

The chain is built from TRBV27 and TRBJ2-7; TRBD1 aligns across 11 bases. The CDR3 contains 14 residues. J was trimmed by 4 bases and V by 5 bases; bases with no gene match: 4. Germline CDR1 reads MNHEY; CDR2 reads SMNVEV (reference sequence). DNA of the CDR3: TGTGCCAGCAGTCAGGACAGGGGGCTTTACGAGCAGTACTTC. Translated, it gives CASSQDRGLYEQYF.

In this sample, this clone turned up once. The V and J genes are TRBV5-5 and TRBJ1-4, with D perhaps matching TRBD1 (5 bases). The germline CDR1 and CDR2 sequences are SGHKS and YYEKEE (reference sequence). Trimming stripped 4 bases from V and 8 bases from J, with 12 bases between. The CDR3 is made up of 13 amino acids. The CDR3 loop reads CASSPGGSEKLFF. CDR3 nucleotides: TGTGCCAGCAGCCCTGGGGGGAGCGAAAAACTGTTTTTT.

The chain is built from TRBV19 and TRBJ2-3; perhaps TRBD1 as D (6 bases). Per the germline V gene, CDR1 is LNHDA and CDR2 is SQIVND (reference sequence). The CDR3 totals 14 residues. Trimming removed 4 bases at V and 2 bases at J, with 10 bases between. The chain's CDR3 is CASSTKGDTDTQYF. CDR3 nucleotides: TGTGCCAGTAGTACCAAGGGGGACACAGATACGCAGTATTTT.

J is TRBJ2-1 and V is TRBV10-3, with 12 bases identical to TRBD2. The germline CDR1 and CDR2 sequences are ENHRY and SYGVKD. The CDR3 covers 15 residues. V dropped 6 bases and J dropped 8; count of bases not matched to a gene: 8. The CDR3: CAISSGTSGSDEQFF. In DNA form, the CDR3 reads TGTGCCATCAGCTCCGGGACTAGCGGGTCGGATGAGCAGTTCTTC.

This chain connects TRBV7-8 to TRBJ2-1; D is unclear. Germline V gene sequence: CDR1 SGHVS, CDR2 FQNEAQ. Trimming pared 4 bases from V and 7 bases from J, leaving 11 bases between. The CDR3 extends over 13 amino acids. CDR3 nucleotides: TGTGCCAGCAGCTCTGGCCCACGTAATGAGCAGTTCTTC. Translating it yields CASSSGPRNEQFF. The entire variable domain, with the rest obtained from reference TRBV7-8 and TRBJ2-1, is as follows: GAGVSQSPRYKVAKRGQDVALRCDPISGHVSLFWYQQALGQGPEFLTYFQNEAQLDKSGLPSDRFFAERPEGSVSTLKIQRTQQEDSAVYLCASSSGPRNEQFFGPGTRLTVL.

The J gene is TRBJ2-1, the V gene TRBV27; 8 nucleotides line up with TRBD1. Losses at the gene ends were 5 bases for V and 8 bases for J; bases not matched to a gene: 11. The CDR3 sequence is 15 residues long. The V gene's germline CDR1 is MNHEY and CDR2 SMNVEV (reference sequence). The CDR3, as DNA: TGTGCCAGCAGTCCCAGCACCGGACAGGGCCATGAGCAGTTCTTC. This gives the protein CASSPSTGQGHEQFF.

This clone was detected only once. The V call is TRBV7-2, the J call TRBJ2-1; 11 bases are a match to TRBD2. Unmatched junction bases numbered 0, after V lost 5 bases and J lost 6 bases. This CDR3 spans 13 amino acids. Germline V gene sequence: CDR1 SGHTA, CDR2 FQGNSA. CDR3 sequence (DNA): TGTGCCAGCAGCGGGACTAGCGGCAATGAGCAGTTCTTC. The encoded protein is CASSGTSGNEQFF.

This clone was recorded once. The rearrangement uses TRBV19 and TRBJ2-7; 7 bases fit TRBD1. This CDR3 comprises 15 residues. CDR1 is LNHDA and CDR2 is SQIVND in the germline V gene (reference sequence). V lost 6 bases, J lost 3 bases, and 11 bases stayed unmatched. The CDR3 region has the DNA TGTGCCAGTAGCTCCGACAGGGTCGGTTACTACGAGCAGTACTTC. This sequence encodes CASSSDRVGYYEQYF.

This chain connects TRBV5-1 to TRBJ1-1; D is perhaps TRBD1 (5 bases). Germline loops: CDR1 SGHRS, CDR2 YFSETQ. This CDR3 has 15 residues. The V end lost 0 bases, the J end lost 5 bases, and 14 bases lay between the germline ends. This CDR3 is CASSLELGLGTEAFF. Written as DNA, the CDR3 is TGCGCCAGCAGCTTGGAATTGGGGCTCGGAACTGAAGCTTTCTTT.

The chain uses TRBV7-9 and TRBJ2-5; a weak D match, TRBD2 (5 bases). Germline V gene data show CDR1 as SEHNR and CDR2 as FQNEAQ (reference sequence). The CDR3 length is 14 residues. The V and J ends lost 1 base and 4 bases respectively, with 10 bases between them. The CDR3 DNA sequence: TGTGCCAGCAGCTTAGGAAATGGAGGAGAGACCCAGTACTTC. Its translation is CASSLGNGGETQYF.

CDR3: CASSLASTRTLGELFF. CDR3 in DNA: TGTGCCAGCAGCTTGGCGTCGACAAGAACTTTAGGGGAGCTGTTTTTT. The chain links TRBV5-4 to TRBJ2-2; D not certain. CDR3 length equals 16 residues. Germline-derived CDR1 and CDR2 are SGHNT and YYREEE (reference sequence). Trimming removed 0 bases at V and 8 bases at J, with 17 bases between.

The genes are TRBV28 and TRBJ1-4; 8 bases match TRBD1. Germline V gene data show CDR1 as MDHEN and CDR2 as SYDVKM. This CDR3 comprises 15 residues. V gave up 5 bases and J gave up 7 bases; unmatched junction bases: 9. The CDR3 loop reads CASSAPGQGVEKLFF. CDR3 nucleotide sequence: TGTGCCAGCAGTGCCCCCGGACAGGGAGTTGAAAAACTGTTTTTT.

This clone was seen a few times. The J gene is TRBJ2-6, the V gene TRBV7-6, with 8 positions matching TRBD1. The germline V gene has CDR1 SGHVS and CDR2 FNYEAQ. This CDR3 spans 15 amino acids. The V segment lost 3 bases and the J segment 2 bases; nucleotides outside the gene matches: 0. In nucleotides, the CDR3 is TGTGCCAGCAGCTTGACAGGGGCTGGGGCCAACGTCCTGACTTTC. Protein product: CASSLTGAGANVLTF. Full variable domain (rest looked up from reference TRBV7-6 and TRBJ2-6): GAGVSQSPRYKVTKRGQDVALRCDPISGHVSLYWYRQALGQGPEFLTYFNYEAQQDKSGLPNDRFSAERPEGSISTLTIQRTEQRDSAMYRCASSLTGAGANVLTFGAGSRLTVL.

This sequence joins TRBV2 and TRBJ1-5; unclear D gene. This CDR3 has 14 amino acids. Germline CDR1 and CDR2: SNHLY and FYNNEI. V lost 3 bases to trimming and J lost 5 bases, with 11 bases between them. This CDR3 reads CASSESRTDQPQHF. CDR3 DNA sequence: TGTGCCAGCAGTGAGAGCCGGACTGATCAGCCCCAGCATTTT.

The chain recombines TRBV5-6 with TRBJ1-5, with 9 bases lining up with TRBD1. Germline V gene sequence: CDR1 SGHDT, CDR2 YYEEEE. This CDR3 contains 16 residues. Germline trimming cut 4 bases from V and 4 bases from J; bases unmatched to any gene: 9. The CDR3 DNA sequence: TGTGCCAGCAGCCGCCTACAGGGGGCGCGGAATCAGCCCCAGCATTTT. This sequence encodes CASSRLQGARNQPQHF. The full variable domain, completed using reference TRBV5-6 and TRBJ1-5, is DAGVTQSPTHLIKTRGQQVTLRCSPKSGHDTVSWYQQALGQGPQFIFQYYEEEERQRGNFPDRFSGHQFPNYSSELNVNALLLGDSALYLCASSRLQGARNQPQHFGDGTRLSIL.

The J gene is TRBJ1-5, the V gene TRBV10-2; perhaps TRBD1 as D (6 bases). This CDR3 contains 15 residues. Trimming removed 5 bases from V and 0 bases from J, with 11 bases in between. CDR1 is WSHSY, CDR2 SAAADI, per germline. The CDR3 DNA reads as TGCGCCAGCAGTTCCACAGGGAATAGCAATCAGCCCCAGCATTTT. Amino acid sequence: CASSSTGNSNQPQHF.

The chain has TRBV27 and TRBJ2-6; tentative D call: TRBD2 (6 bases). The CDR3 has 15 residues. Germline V gene data show CDR1 as MNHEY and CDR2 as SMNVEV (reference sequence). V shed 1 base and J shed 4 bases, with 8 bases lying between them. This chain's CDR3 is CASSLWRAGANVLTF. The CDR3 DNA is TGTGCCAGCAGTTTATGGAGGGCCGGGGCCAACGTCCTGACTTTC.

The V gene is TRBV6-1, the J gene TRBJ2-3; 7 nucleotides match TRBD1. This CDR3 has 13 amino acids. V shed 10 bases and J 2 bases; nucleotides not matched to a gene: 6. CDR1 and CDR2 (germline): MNHNS, SASEGT. CDR3 amino acids: CAIHDRVTDTQYF. The CDR3 bases are TGTGCCATCCACGACAGGGTCACAGATACGCAGTATTTT.